What follows is one T cell receptor beta chain and its context. Its antigen is undetermined. TCRdb reanalysed the RT-PCR reads using MiXCR and keeps one entry per CDR3 protein. The sample carries fewer than 750,000 distinct CDR3 sequences, 13% to 15% recorded once. This sample stems from a study of response to subunit inactivated influenza vaccine. The V end was cut by 3 bases, the J end by 6 bases, with 18 bases between. There are 14 residues in the CDR3. Per germline, CDR1 DFQATT and CDR2 SNEGSKA (reference sequence). Study observations and caveats: Only a handful of new T cells, the authors suggested, are recruited with each seasonal influenza vaccination.

Sequenced here: PBMCs from blood, sampled roughly 13 days after vaccination. The chain links TRBV20-1 to TRBJ2-7; the D gene is possibly TRBD1 (7 bases). The clonotype originates from a man aged 50 to 59 who received an inactivated influenza vaccine. In DNA, the CDR3 is TGCAGTGCTAGTACCTACAGACAGGGAGGCGAGCAGTACTTC. Its protein product is CSASTYRQGGEQYF.